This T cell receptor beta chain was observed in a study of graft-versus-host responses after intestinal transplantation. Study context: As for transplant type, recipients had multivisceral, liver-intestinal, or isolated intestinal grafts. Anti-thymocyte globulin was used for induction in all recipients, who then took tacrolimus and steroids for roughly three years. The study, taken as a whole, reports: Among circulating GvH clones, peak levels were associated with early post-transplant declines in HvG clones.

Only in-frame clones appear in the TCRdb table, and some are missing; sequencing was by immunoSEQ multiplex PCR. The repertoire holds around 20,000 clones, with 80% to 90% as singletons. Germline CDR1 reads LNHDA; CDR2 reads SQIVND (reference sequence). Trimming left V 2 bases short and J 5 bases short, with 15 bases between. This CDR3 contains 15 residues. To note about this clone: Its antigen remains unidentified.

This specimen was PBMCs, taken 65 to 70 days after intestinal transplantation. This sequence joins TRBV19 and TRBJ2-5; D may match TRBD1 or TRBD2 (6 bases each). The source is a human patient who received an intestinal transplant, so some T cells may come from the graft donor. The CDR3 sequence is CASSIIWGAGETQYF. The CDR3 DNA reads TGTGCCAGTAGTATAATCTGGGGGGCTGGGGAGACCCAGTACTTC. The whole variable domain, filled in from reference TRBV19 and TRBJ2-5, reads DGGITQSPKYLFRKEGQNVTLSCEQNLNHDAMYWYRQDPGQGLRLIYYSQIVNDFQKGDIAEGYSVSREKKESFPLTVTSAQKNPTAFYLCASSIIWGAGETQYFGPGTRLLVL.